A single sample is the source of the 23 T cell receptor beta chains below, sequenced in a study of glioma-infiltrating T cells. Amplification of TCR alpha and beta CDR3 regions from RNA used iRepertoire nested multiplex PCR. TCRdb redid the calling of the multiplex PCR reads with MiXCR, one entry per CDR3 protein. This sample carries 100,000 to 150,000 distinct CDR3 sequences, 20% to 25% of them seen once, and the ten largest clones take roughly 15%. Sequencing was done on a sample of glioma tissue, nonneoplastic brain tissue, or PBMCs (not recorded which). The source is a human donor with low-grade glioma or glioblastoma, undergoing nonglioma brain surgery, or in good health (not recorded which).

V and J are TRBV4-1 and TRBJ2-7, with D possibly being TRBD1 (5 bases). From germline, CDR1 is MGHRA and CDR2 YSYEKL. The CDR3 spans 15 residues. The ends were cut back, 5 bases at V and 3 bases at J, with 17 bases in the middle. Here the CDR3 reads CASSKGASEVYEQYF. The CDR3 nucleotides read TGCGCCAGCAGCAAAGGGGCCAGCGAAGTCTACGAGCAGTACTTC.

This clonotype has a count of ten or more. CDR3 bases: TGTGCCAGCAGTTCCGGGGGGGGAGAGGCCTACGAGCAGTACTTC. Translation gives CASSSGGGEAYEQYF. The genes are TRBV7-9 and TRBJ2-7, with 8 bases identical to TRBD2. V gave up 6 bases and J gave up 2 bases; unmatched junction bases: 9. CDR3 length: 15 residues. The V gene's germline CDR1 is SEHNR and CDR2 FQNEAQ (reference sequence).

This clonotype was detected ten times or more. The genes are TRBV7-3 and TRBJ2-2; a possible D gene is TRBD1 (6 bases). This CDR3 is built from 14 residues. Per germline, CDR1 SGHTA and CDR2 FQGTGA. The V end lost 7 bases, the J end lost 4 bases, and 13 bases lay between the germline ends. The CDR3 region has the DNA TGTGCCAGCACCTACAGGGACGGCACCGGGGAGCTGTTTTTT. Protein sequence: CASTYRDGTGELFF.

There are a few counts of this clonotype. The chain recombines TRBV12-3 or TRBV12-4 with TRBJ2-5, with TRBD2 as a possible D gene (5 bases). The CDR3 has 14 residues. Trimming took 5 bases from V and 1 from J, leaving 11 bases between them. In DNA form, the CDR3 reads TGTGCCAGCAGTCTACGGGAAACCCAAGAGACCCAGTACTTC. Its translation: CASSLRETQETQYF.

This clonotype appeared many times. CDR3 coding DNA: TGTGCCAGCAGACATACTGCACTGGAGACCCAGTACTTC. It encodes CASRHTALETQYF. The chain combines TRBV6-1 with TRBJ2-5; D is undetermined. The CDR3 has 13 amino acids. V lost 6 bases and J lost 5, with 13 bases in between. Germline V CDR1 and CDR2: MNHNS, SASEGT.

Concerning this clonotype itself: This may stem from a read error, because a much larger clone lies one nucleotide away. This rearrangement joins TRBV19 to TRBJ2-7, with a weak D call TRBD1 (6 bases). The CDR3 runs to 14 residues. Germline V gene lookup returns CDR1 LNHDA and CDR2 SQIVND (reference sequence). Trimming pared 6 bases from V and 3 bases from J, leaving 15 bases between. CDR3 amino acids: CASSVQGEDYEQYF. CDR3 DNA: TGTGCCAGTAGCGTACAGGGAGAAGACTACGAGCAGTACTTC. Supplemented by reference TRBV19 and TRBJ2-7, the full variable domain reads DGGITQSPKYLFRKEGQNVTLSCEQNLNHDAMYWYRQDPGQGLRLIYYSQIVNDFQKGDIAEGYSVSREKKESFPLTVTSAQKNPTAFYLCASSVQGEDYEQYFGPGTRLTVT.

On this clonotype itself: A read error may account for a junction end that differs from germline. The CDR3 DNA is TGTGCCCGCCGCTTCGGGCCCCCCGCGCCCCCGTCCTTC. It translates to CARRFGPPAPPSF. V gene TRBV7-2 combines with J gene TRBJ2-5; no reliable D call. The germline V gene encodes CDR1 SGHTA and CDR2 FQGNSA. The CDR3 totals 13 residues.

There are many counts of this clonotype. The chain carries TRBV19 and TRBJ1-6; 9 bases match TRBD1. There are 16 residues in the CDR3. Germline CDR1 LNHDA, CDR2 SQIVND (reference sequence). The V segment lost 1 base and the J segment 10 bases; nucleotides outside the gene matches: 8. CDR3 residues: CASSIGGLDRGSPLHF. The CDR3 bases are TGTGCCAGTAGTATAGGAGGACTGGACAGGGGATCACCCCTCCACTTT.

This rearrangement joins TRBV13 to TRBJ2-7; D is perhaps TRBD1 or TRBD2 (5 bases each). With 1 base removed from V and 3 bases from J, the gap between germline ends came to 10 bases. The CDR3 loop spans 14 amino acids. CDR1 PRHDT and CDR2 FYEKMQ come from the germline V gene (reference sequence). DNA of the CDR3: TGTGCCAGCAGCTTAGAAGGGACCGACTACGAGCAGTACTTC. Protein: CASSLEGTDYEQYF.

This clonotype has a count of ten or more. This sequence joins TRBV20-1 and TRBJ2-1, with D uncertain. The CDR3 is 14 amino acids. Trimming took off 3 bases at V and 2 bases at J, with 11 bases between the two ends. Germline-derived CDR1 and CDR2 are DFQATT and SNEGSKA (reference sequence). The CDR3 DNA sequence: TGCAGTGCTAGTGGGCGGTTGACCTACAATGAGCAGTTCTTC. It encodes CSASGRLTYNEQFF.

This clonotype has a count of ten or more. The V call is TRBV3-1, the J call TRBJ1-2; possibly TRBD1 for D (5 bases). Germline V gives CDR1 LGHDT, CDR2 YNNKEL (reference sequence). With 0 bases removed from V and 1 base from J, the gap between germline ends came to 12 bases. The CDR3 length is 16 residues. The CDR3 DNA is TGTGCCAGCAGCCAAGAGAGGACGGGGGATAACTATGGCTACACCTTC. Its translation is CASSQERTGDNYGYTF.

This clonotype was recorded a few times. V is TRBV11-1 and J is TRBJ1-6; unclear D gene. V was shortened by 2 bases and J by 9 bases, with 14 bases between the two germline ends. This CDR3 has 15 amino acids. From germline, CDR1 is SGHAT and CDR2 FQDESV (reference sequence). For the CDR3, the DNA is TGTGCCAGCAGCTTAAGCCGTACCTGGGGTTCACCCCTCCACTTT. Protein product: CASSLSRTWGSPLHF.

This chain links TRBV19 with TRBJ2-3; D might be TRBD2 (5 bases). Germline CDR1 and CDR2: LNHDA and SQIVND (reference sequence). The CDR3 contains 14 residues. The V and J ends lost 7 bases and 6 bases respectively, with 17 bases between them. The CDR3 reads CASTVDSSADTQYF. CDR3 DNA sequence: TGTGCCAGTACCGTGGACTCATCGGCGGATACGCAGTATTTT. Full variable domain (missing parts from reference TRBV19 and TRBJ2-3): DGGITQSPKYLFRKEGQNVTLSCEQNLNHDAMYWYRQDPGQGLRLIYYSQIVNDFQKGDIAEGYSVSREKKESFPLTVTSAQKNPTAFYLCASTVDSSADTQYFGPGTRLTVL.

This clonotype was detected many times. The chain has TRBV20-1 and TRBJ2-3; tentatively, D is TRBD1 (5 bases). The CDR3 consists of 14 residues. The V end was cut by 3 bases, the J end by 0 bases, with 10 bases between. Germline V CDR1 and CDR2: DFQATT, SNEGSKA (reference sequence). The CDR3 is CSARPDTSTDTQYF. The DNA of the CDR3 is TGCAGTGCTAGGCCGGACACAAGCACAGATACGCAGTATTTT.

A note on this clonotype: A read error is possible here, since a much larger clone lies one base away. J is TRBJ2-7 and V is TRBV4-2; TRBD2 matches at 13 bases. Germline V gives CDR1 LGHNA, CDR2 YNFKEQ. The CDR3 loop spans 17 amino acids. CDR3: CAGSQETSGRAMGEQYF. The CDR3 nucleotides are TGTGCCGGCAGCCAAGAAACTAGCGGGAGGGCGATGGGCGAGCAGTACTTC.

For this clonotype: A much larger clone is a single base away; this may be a read error. V usage is TRBV19 and J usage is TRBJ1-4, with 7 bases that match TRBD1. This CDR3 is 15 amino acids long. The germline gives CDR1 LNHDA, CDR2 SQIVND (reference sequence). The CDR3 coding sequence is TGTGCCAGTATTATAGATGGGACAGTTAATGAAAAACTGTTTTTT. It encodes CASIIDGTVNEKLFF.

This clonotype was seen ten or more times. This rearrangement joins TRBV10-3 to TRBJ1-1; 7 bases align to TRBD1. With 0 bases clipped from V and 1 base from J, the junction kept 2 bases outside the gene matches. The CDR3 sequence is 15 residues long. CDR1 and CDR2 (germline): ENHRY, SYGVKD. The CDR3 region is CAISESWTGNTEAFF. The CDR3 nucleotides are TGTGCCATCAGTGAGTCCTGGACAGGGAACACTGAAGCTTTCTTT.

Ten or more counts support this clonotype. The rearrangement joins TRBV6-6 to TRBJ1-1; weak D call: TRBD1 (6 bases). Looked up from germline, CDR1 is MNHNY and CDR2 is SVGAGI (reference sequence). The CDR3 is 13 amino acids. Deletions cut 2 bases from V and 4 bases from J, with 8 bases between. The CDR3 spells CASSYARGTEAFF. The CDR3 nucleotides are TGTGCCAGCAGTTACGCCAGGGGCACTGAAGCTTTCTTT.

In regard to this clonotype: A much more abundant neighbour one base away suggests this may be a read error. The V call is TRBV6-1, the J call TRBJ1-3, with D perhaps matching TRBD1 (6 bases). The germline CDR1 and CDR2 sequences are MNHNS and SASEGT. Trimming took off 7 bases at V and 0 bases at J, with 10 bases between the two ends. This CDR3 spans 14 amino acids. The CDR3 DNA is TGTGCCAGCATACAGGGTGCCTCTGGAAACACCATATATTTT. It is translated as CASIQGASGNTIYF.

This clonotype was picked up a small number of times. The rearrangement links TRBV14 to TRBJ2-2, with TRBD2 matching 13 bases. Trimming cost V 4 bases and J 3 bases; bases outside gene matches: 5. The CDR3 consists of 17 residues. Looked up from germline, CDR1 is SGHDN and CDR2 is FVKESK. The chain's CDR3 is CASSLRTSGRDTGELFF. CDR3 nucleotides: TGTGCCAGCAGCCTCCGGACTAGCGGGAGAGACACCGGGGAGCTGTTTTTT.

Points on this clonotype: This may be a read error: a much more frequent sequence differs by one nucleotide. The chain joins TRBV7-6 to TRBJ2-7, with TRBD1 as a possible D gene (5 bases). There are 13 residues in the CDR3. Per germline, CDR1 SGHVS and CDR2 FNYEAQ. V was shortened by 8 bases and J by 6 bases, with 17 bases between the two germline ends. CDR3 sequence reads: CASRARGRLEQYF. The CDR3 DNA sequence: TGTGCCAGCCGCGCAAGGGGTCGACTCGAGCAGTACTTC.

This clonotype was recorded many times. V and J are TRBV24-1 and TRBJ2-7; D is perhaps TRBD1 (5 bases). This CDR3 is built from 11 residues. V lost 4 bases and J lost 6, with 6 bases in between. Germline V gives CDR1 KGHDR, CDR2 SFDVKD. CDR3 protein: CATSDRAEQYF. CDR3 sequence (DNA): TGTGCCACCAGTGACAGGGCCGAGCAGTACTTC.

This clonotype was detected ten times or more. The V call is TRBV12-5, the J call TRBJ2-1; no reliable D call. Germline V gene data show CDR1 as LGHNT and CDR2 as FRNRAP. V was shortened by 6 bases and J by 12 bases, with 15 bases between the two germline ends. The CDR3 covers 12 residues. As DNA, the CDR3 is TGTGCTAGTGGCTTCACGTCCGATCGGCAGTTCTTC. This codes for CASGFTSDRQFF.